The 12 T cell receptor beta chains presented below share a single source sample, sequenced in a study of molecular identifiers for immune sequencing clone quantification (dated by TCRdb to between 2018 and 2020). The protocol used for the library was PCR. Sequencing instrument: Illumina MiSeq. TCRdb's own reprocessing of the public reads used fastp at Q25 and MiXCR and kept productive beta chains. Each CDR3 protein gets just one entry, which takes the most common genes and DNA from the rows behind it. In all, the sample holds about 40,000 distinct CDR3 sequences, and about a fifth of those were seen once. The top ten constitute 7% to 9% of the sample. Sequencing used naive CD8+ T cells from blood, with Jurkat cell RNA spiked in. The intended sense of this specimen's cell subset or site label: FACS-sorted CD8+CD4-CCR7+CD45RA+ naive T cells. These receptor sequences come from a human donor in good health. Some libraries in this study had Jurkat cell RNA spiked in.

Concerning this clonotype itself: Given a much more abundant clone one base away, this may be a read error. The chain uses TRBV20-1 and TRBJ2-1; 7 nucleotides agree with TRBD2. The germline V gene encodes CDR1 DFQATT and CDR2 SNEGSKA (reference sequence). CDR3 length: 16 residues. CDR3 amino acids: CSARDGRGIAYNEQLF. The DNA of the CDR3 is TGCAGTGCTAGAGATGGGAGGGGAATAGCCTACAATGAGCAGCTCTTC.

This clonotype was picked up many times. V usage is TRBV5-6 and J usage is TRBJ2-7; 7 nucleotides align to TRBD1. The CDR3 runs to 15 residues. Germline CDR1 and CDR2: SGHDT and YYEEEE. V dropped 5 bases and J dropped 1; count of bases not matched to a gene: 9. The CDR3, as DNA: TGTGCCAGCAGACAGACAGGGTTAGGTTCCTACGAGCAGTACTTC. This translates into CASRQTGLGSYEQYF. The full variable domain, rest sourced from reference TRBV5-6 and TRBJ2-7, is DAGVTQSPTHLIKTRGQQVTLRCSPKSGHDTVSWYQQALGQGPQFIFQYYEEEERQRGNFPDRFSGHQFPNYSSELNVNALLLGDSALYLCASRQTGLGSYEQYFGPGTRLTVT.

This clonotype has ten or more counts. The chain couples TRBV11-2 to TRBJ2-7, with D unresolved. The V and J ends lost 7 bases and 2 bases respectively, with 18 bases between them. CDR1 and CDR2 (germline): SGHAT, FQNNGV. CDR3 length: 15 residues. CDR3 DNA sequence: TGTGCCAGCACCCCCCGAGAGAAAGTTACCTACGAGCAGTACTTC. Protein product: CASTPREKVTYEQYF. The whole variable domain, remainder taken from reference TRBV11-2 and TRBJ2-7, is EAGVAQSPRYKIIEKRQSVAFWCNPISGHATLYWYQQILGQGPKLLIQFQNNGVVDDSQLPKDRFSAERLKGVDSTLKIQPAKLEDSAVYLCASTPREKVTYEQYFGPGTRLTVT.

This clonotype was seen at least ten times. This sequence joins TRBV7-9 and TRBJ2-5, with D tentatively TRBD1 (6 bases). This CDR3 has 16 residues. Germline V gene lookup returns CDR1 SEHNR and CDR2 FQNEAQ (reference sequence). The V and J ends lost 3 bases and 2 bases respectively, with 16 bases between them. CDR3 region: CASSFSSGEPQETQYF. The DNA for the CDR3 is TGTGCCAGCAGCTTTTCGTCAGGGGAACCTCAAGAGACCCAGTACTTC.

This chain connects TRBV7-8 to TRBJ2-5; tentative D call: TRBD2 (5 bases). In germline, CDR1 is SGHVS, CDR2 FQNEAQ. Trimming took 4 bases from V and 4 from J, leaving 16 bases between them. This CDR3 is 15 amino acids long. CDR3 sequence: CASSYEQRNGETQYF. The DNA for the CDR3 is TGTGCCAGCAGCTACGAGCAGCGGAATGGAGAGACCCAGTACTTC. The full variable domain, its missing parts supplied by reference TRBV7-8 and TRBJ2-5, is GAGVSQSPRYKVAKRGQDVALRCDPISGHVSLFWYQQALGQGPEFLTYFQNEAQLDKSGLPSDRFFAERPEGSVSTLKIQRTQQEDSAVYLCASSYEQRNGETQYFGPGTRLLVL.

This clonotype was seen more than once but under ten times. CDR3 protein: CASSGPGNFPEAFF. CDR3 DNA sequence: TGTGCCAGTAGTGGTCCAGGGAACTTTCCTGAAGCTTTCTTT. The rearrangement links TRBV19 to TRBJ1-1; TRBD1 might be the D (5 bases). This CDR3 is built from 14 residues. V was clipped by 5 bases and J by 6 bases, with 16 bases between them. Germline assignment: CDR1 LNHDA and CDR2 SQIVND (reference sequence).

In this sample, this clonotype turned up many times. This chain uses TRBV7-9 with TRBJ1-5; the D is unclear. The CDR3 runs 12 residues. Trimming removed 8 bases from V and 4 bases from J, with 9 bases in between. Germline V gene sequence: CDR1 SEHNR, CDR2 FQNEAQ (reference sequence). The DNA for the CDR3 is TGTGCCAGCGGGTGGGGTAATCAGCCCCAGCATTTT. It specifies CASGWGNQPQHF.

This clonotype has a handful of counts. The rearrangement joins TRBV13 to TRBJ2-7, with TRBD2 identical over 7 bases. The V segment lost 0 bases and the J segment 4 bases; nucleotides outside the gene matches: 6. Germline lookup yields CDR1 PRHDT and CDR2 FYEKMQ (reference sequence). The CDR3 covers 15 residues. CDR3 in amino acids: CASSLGEGGPYEQYF. CDR3 in DNA: TGTGCCAGCAGCTTAGGTGAGGGAGGGCCTTACGAGCAGTACTTC.

A note on this clonotype: This may stem from a read error, because a much larger clone lies one nucleotide away. This chain connects TRBV28 to TRBJ2-3, with 7 bases identical to TRBD2. The germline gives CDR1 MDHEN, CDR2 SYDVKM. The CDR3 consists of 15 residues. The CDR3 loop reads CASSLAAGATDTRYF. CDR3 nucleotide sequence: TGTGCCAGCAGTTTGGCTGCGGGAGCCACAGATACGCGGTATTTT.

The table lists this clonotype with many counts. The rearrangement joins TRBV2 to TRBJ2-1, with 11 bases fitting TRBD1. Germline V gene lookup returns CDR1 SNHLY and CDR2 FYNNEI. The CDR3 consists of 16 residues. Germline trimming cut 3 bases from V and 6 bases from J; bases unmatched to any gene: 7. This CDR3 reads CASSDPGTGGLNEQFF. In DNA form, the CDR3 reads TGTGCCAGCAGTGACCCCGGGACAGGGGGTCTCAATGAGCAGTTCTTC.

There are many counts of this clonotype. The rearrangement uses TRBV5-1 and TRBJ2-7, with TRBD1 matching 7 bases. Trimming removed 0 bases from V and 3 bases from J; junction bases left unmatched: 6. The CDR3 length is 15 residues. CDR1 SGHRS and CDR2 YFSETQ come from the germline V gene. The CDR3 spells CASSLEQGRYYEQYF. The CDR3 DNA reads TGCGCCAGCAGCTTGGAACAGGGGCGTTACTACGAGCAGTACTTC.

This clonotype came up many times. V gene TRBV15 combines with J gene TRBJ2-3, with D unclear. The germline V and J ends were trimmed by 1 base and 2 bases, with 10 bases remaining between them. Per germline, CDR1 LNHNV and CDR2 YYDKDF (reference sequence). The CDR3 extends over 15 amino acids. CDR3 amino acids: CATSRGRAITDTQYF. CDR3 bases: TGTGCCACCAGCAGAGGACGGGCCATCACAGATACGCAGTATTTT. Using reference TRBV15 and TRBJ2-3 for the parts outside the CDR3, the full variable domain is DAMVIQNPRYQVTQFGKPVTLSCSQTLNHNVMYWYQQKSSQAPKLLFHYYDKDFNNEADTPDNFQSRRPNTSFCFLDIRSPGLGDTAMYLCATSRGRAITDTQYFGPGTRLTVL.